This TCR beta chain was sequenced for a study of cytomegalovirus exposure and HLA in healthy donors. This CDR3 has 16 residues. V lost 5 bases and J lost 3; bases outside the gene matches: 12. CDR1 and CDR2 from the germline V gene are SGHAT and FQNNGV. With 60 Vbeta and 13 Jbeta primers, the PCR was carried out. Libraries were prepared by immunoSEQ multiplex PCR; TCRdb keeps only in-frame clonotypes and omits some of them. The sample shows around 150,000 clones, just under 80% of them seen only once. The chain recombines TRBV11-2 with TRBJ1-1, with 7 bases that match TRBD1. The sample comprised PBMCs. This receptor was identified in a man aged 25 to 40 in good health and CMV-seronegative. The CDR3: CASSPRGGRADTEAFF. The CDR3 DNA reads TGTGCCAGCAGCCCCCGAGGGGGCAGGGCCGACACTGAAGCTTTCTTT.